The 17 T cell receptor beta chains presented below share a single source sample, sequenced in a study of blood T cell repertoires in COVID-19. Only in-frame clones appear in the TCRdb table, and some are missing; sequencing was by immunoSEQ multiplex PCR. The sample lists 75,000 to 85,000 clones; about 86% were seen once. The specimen was peripheral blood. These receptors were taken from a human donor in a cohort sampled during active COVID-19.

The chain uses TRBV27 and TRBJ2-3, with D maybe TRBD1 (6 bases). Between the trimmed V and J ends, which lost 9 bases and 0 bases, there was a span of 16 bases. Germline V gives CDR1 MNHEY, CDR2 SMNVEV (reference sequence). This CDR3 spans 15 amino acids. Here the CDR3 DNA reads TGTGCCAGTGCCGACTACAGGGTTAGCACAGATACGCAGTATTTT. Protein sequence: CASADYRVSTDTQYF.

The chain combines TRBV27 with TRBJ2-7, with 7 nucleotides matching TRBD1. J lost 3 bases, V lost 5 bases, and 16 bases had no gene match. The CDR3 totals 17 residues. Germline CDR1 reads MNHEY; CDR2 reads SMNVEV (reference sequence). The CDR3 DNA sequence: TGTGCCAGCAGTCAACGCTCAGGGGGAGCCAGGTTCTACGAGCAGTACTTC. This encodes CASSQRSGGARFYEQYF.

This rearrangement joins TRBV5-4 to TRBJ2-5; 7 nucleotides line up with TRBD2. The junction had 15 bases not matched to a gene; V was cut back by 3 bases and J by 4 bases. The CDR3 length is 17 residues. The germline gives CDR1 SGHNT, CDR2 YYREEE (reference sequence). CDR3 in amino acids: CASSSPRREGSGETQYF. CDR3 coding DNA: TGTGCCAGCAGCTCCCCGCGGAGGGAGGGCAGTGGAGAGACCCAGTACTTC. Full variable domain (missing parts from reference TRBV5-4 and TRBJ2-5): ETGVTQSPTHLIKTRGQQVTLRCSSQSGHNTVSWYQQALGQGPQFIFQYYREEENGRGNFPPRFSGLQFPNYSSELNVNALELDDSALYLCASSSPRREGSGETQYFGPGTRLLVL.

The chain is built from TRBV5-1 and TRBJ2-3, with TRBD2 identical over 9 bases. Germline lookup yields CDR1 SGHRS and CDR2 YFSETQ. The CDR3 has 16 amino acids. Unmatched junction bases numbered 4, after V lost 0 bases and J lost 2 bases. The CDR3, as DNA: TGCGCCAGCAGCTTGGGACTAGCGGTACCCACAGATACGCAGTATTTT. Protein sequence: CASSLGLAVPTDTQYF.

The genes are TRBV9 and TRBJ2-2; 9 positions match TRBD2. V lost 3 bases and J lost 1; bases outside the gene matches: 4. Germline CDR1 and CDR2: SGDLS and YYNGEE. The CDR3 contains 16 residues. In DNA form, the CDR3 reads TGTGCCAGCAGCGCTCGACTAGCGGAGAACACCGGGGAGCTGTTTTTT. Amino acids: CASSARLAENTGELFF.

This chain uses TRBV7-8 with TRBJ2-1; TRBD2 might be the D (6 bases). The CDR3 is made up of 13 amino acids. Deletions cut 7 bases from V and 0 bases from J, with 7 bases between. In germline, CDR1 is SGHVS, CDR2 FQNEAQ. The CDR3 region is CASTGVSYNEQFF. For the CDR3, the DNA is TGTGCCAGCACGGGAGTCTCCTACAATGAGCAGTTCTTC.

The genes are TRBV9 and TRBJ2-3; 7 bases are shared with TRBD2. The trim removed 0 bases at V and 3 bases at J, leaving 7 bases unmatched. The CDR3 contains 16 residues. Germline-derived CDR1 and CDR2 are SGDLS and YYNGEE. The CDR3 loop is CASSVGASGYTDTQYF. The CDR3 DNA follows: TGTGCCAGCAGCGTAGGCGCTAGCGGATATACAGATACGCAGTATTTT.

This clone appeared a few times. V is TRBV4-1 and J is TRBJ1-6; 8 bases agree with TRBD1. The germline V gene encodes CDR1 MGHRA and CDR2 YSYEKL. After removal of 0 bases from V and 15 bases from J, the junction contained 7 bases not matched to a gene. The CDR3 contains 14 residues. CDR3 protein: CASSQEQGTGSLHF. DNA for the CDR3: TGCGCCAGCAGCCAAGAGCAGGGGACAGGTAGCCTCCACTTT.

The chain couples TRBV19 to TRBJ1-1, with D possibly TRBD1 on 6 matching bases. This CDR3 is 17 amino acids long. Trimming stripped 10 bases from V and 1 base from J, with 25 bases between. CDR1 and CDR2 from the germline V gene are LNHDA and SQIVND (reference sequence). CDR3 loop: CATKGDRYEASNTEAFF. Here the CDR3 DNA reads TGTGCCACAAAGGGAGACAGGTACGAGGCATCGAACACTGAAGCTTTCTTT.

The chain uses TRBV9 and TRBJ1-3; D ambiguous. V was pared by 0 bases and J by 4 bases, with 5 bases between. Per germline, CDR1 SGDLS and CDR2 YYNGEE. The CDR3 is 13 amino acids. The CDR3 region is CASSVVGGNTIYF. DNA of the CDR3: TGTGCCAGCAGCGTAGTTGGCGGAAACACCATATATTTT.

The V gene is TRBV4-1, the J gene TRBJ2-1, with 7 positions matching TRBD1. This CDR3 is 15 amino acids long. Trimming at V came to 0 bases and at J to 7 bases, leaving 6 bases not matched to a gene. Germline V gene sequence: CDR1 MGHRA, CDR2 YSYEKL. CDR3 protein: CASSQDRATGNEQFF. CDR3 DNA sequence: TGCGCCAGCAGCCAAGACAGGGCGACAGGGAATGAGCAGTTCTTC.

This sequence joins TRBV14 and TRBJ2-7; 9 nucleotides align to TRBD2. The CDR3 loop spans 16 amino acids. Germline CDR1 reads SGHDN; CDR2 reads FVKESK. The junction had 8 bases not matched to a gene; V was cut back by 5 bases and J by 0 bases. CDR3 DNA: TGTGCCAGCAGCGCAAGGGGTAGCGGGAGCTCCTACGAGCAGTACTTC. Protein sequence: CASSARGSGSSYEQYF.

This clone was counted only a few times. The V and J genes are TRBV6-4 and TRBJ2-1; 13 bases align to TRBD2. The CDR3 is 15 amino acids. The ends lost 6 bases at V and 8 bases at J; junction bases unmatched: 7. Germline V gene data show CDR1 as MRHNA and CDR2 as SNTAGT. The CDR3: CASSHTSGGADEQFF. CDR3 DNA: TGTGCCAGCAGCCACACTAGCGGGGGGGCGGATGAGCAGTTCTTC.

The chain couples TRBV11-3 to TRBJ1-1; tentative D call: TRBD1 (5 bases). Trimming left V 4 bases short and J 5 bases short, with 14 bases between. Germline values: CDR1 SGHNT, CDR2 YENEEA. This CDR3 has 14 amino acids. The CDR3 bases are TGTGCCAGCAGCTCGAATCGGGGGGAGACTGAAGCTTTCTTT. This encodes CASSSNRGETEAFF.

The chain couples TRBV6-1 to TRBJ2-1; a possible D gene is TRBD2 (6 bases). Trimming removed 2 bases at V and 3 bases at J, with 11 bases between. The CDR3 spans 15 residues. Germline V lookup: CDR1 MNHNS, CDR2 SASEGT. In DNA, the CDR3 is TGTGCCAGCAGTGAATCTGGGACTTACTACAATGAGCAGTTCTTC. Its protein is CASSESGTYYNEQFF.

This chain links TRBV5-1 with TRBJ2-7, with D tentatively TRBD1 (5 bases). CDR3 size: 15 residues. Germline lookup yields CDR1 SGHRS and CDR2 YFSETQ. V was clipped by 4 bases and J by 2 bases, with 16 bases between them. This CDR3 is CASSAHLDTTYEQYF. CDR3 nucleotide sequence: TGCGCCAGCAGCGCACATTTGGACACGACCTACGAGCAGTACTTC.

The chain joins TRBV11-3 to TRBJ2-3; TRBD1 matches 11 bases. Trimming removed 5 bases from V and 4 bases from J; junction bases left unmatched: 5. CDR1 is SGHNT, CDR2 YENEEA, per germline. The CDR3 contains 15 residues. CDR3: CASSTGQGASDTQYF. The DNA of the CDR3 is TGTGCCAGCAGCACCGGACAGGGGGCTTCAGATACGCAGTATTTT. Drawing the rest from reference TRBV11-3 and TRBJ2-3, the complete variable domain is EAGVVQSPRYKIIEKKQPVAFWCNPISGHNTLYWYLQNLGQGPELLIRYENEEAVDDSQLPKDRFSAERLKGVDSTLKIQPAELGDSAVYLCASSTGQGASDTQYFGPGTRLTVL.